A selection of T cell receptor beta chains follows, all from one sample in a study of T cells in Graves' hyperthyroidism and ophthalmopathy. TCRdb re-derived calls from the multiplex PCR reads in MiXCR, one entry per CDR3 protein. Of around 600,000 distinct CDR3 sequences detected, more than 13% appear once; the ten largest clones hold over 6%. The sequencing input was blood. The receptor source for this set is a woman younger than 30 with Graves' ophthalmopathy. CDR3s include the opening cysteine and the closing phenylalanine or tryptophan. D genes are given only for firm matches. Clone size is not always given. Where it is, it says once, few, many or a class for expanded clones.

size | J | V | D | CDR3 | DNA
many | TRBJ2-5 | TRBV7-8 | NA | CASSLAMPETQYF | TGTGCCAGCAGCTTAGCAATGCCAGAGACCCAGTACTTC
many | TRBJ2-5 | TRBV29-1 | TRBD2 | CSVESSGGPETQYF | TGCAGCGTTGAATCTAGCGGTGGGCCAGAGACCCAGTACTTC
NA | TRBJ1-3 | TRBV10-2 | TRBD1 | CASSGFWDSPGTIYF | TGCGCCAGCAGTGGGTTCTGGGACAGTCCCGGCACCATATATTTT
NA | TRBJ2-4 | TRBV11-2 | NA | CASSPDSGSAIQYF | TGTGCCAGCAGCCCAGACTCGGGATCAGCCATTCAGTACTTC
many | TRBJ2-3 | TRBV20-1 | TRBD2 | CSARPYRLAGGQTQYF | TGCAGTGCTAGACCGTACCGACTAGCGGGAGGCCAGACGCAGTATTTT
many | TRBJ2-7 | TRBV20-1 | NA | CSARFTRGNYEQYF | TGCAGTGCTAGATTCACGAGGGGGAATTACGAGCAGTACTTC
few | TRBJ2-2 | TRBV3-1 | NA | CASSQDRRPKGAGELFF | TGTGCCAGCAGCCAAGACCGCCGACCCAAAGGGGCCGGGGAGCTGTTTTTT
once | TRBJ2-1 | TRBV19 | NA | CASRETSGARIFYNEQFF | TGTGCCAGTAGGGAAACCTCGGGAGCTCGAATCTTCTACAATGAGCAGTTCTTC
many | TRBJ1-1 | TRBV24-1 | NA | CATGGRRSTEAFF | TGTGCCACCGGAGGGAGGCGAAGCACTGAAGCTTTCTTT
many | TRBJ1-2 | TRBV29-1 | TRBD1 | CSVPDRGGWGYTF | TGCAGCGTGCCGGACAGGGGCGGTTGGGGCTACACCTTC
few | TRBJ2-2 | TRBV9 | TRBD2 | CASSLQPGLAGNTGELFF | TGTGCCAGCAGCCTCCAACCGGGACTAGCGGGGAACACCGGGGAGCTGTTTTTT
few | TRBJ2-6 | TRBV29-1 | NA | CSVADGRSGANVLTF | TGCAGCGTTGCCGACGGACGCTCTGGGGCCAACGTCCTGACTTTC
many | TRBJ2-5 | TRBV7-2 | TRBD1 | CASSLGPGTGGTQETQYF | TGTGCCAGCAGCCTTGGGCCGGGGACAGGTGGGACCCAAGAGACCCAGTACTTC
once | TRBJ1-5 | TRBV29-1 | TRBD1 | CSVSLGTGDSDQPQHF | TGCAGCGTTTCTTTGGGGACAGGGGATAGCGATCAGCCCCAGCATTTT
many | TRBJ2-7 | TRBV12-3/TRBV12-4 | NA | CASSPGTNSHEQYF | TGTGCCAGCAGTCCCGGGACCAACTCCCATGAGCAGTACTTC
NA | TRBJ2-2 | TRBV30 | TRBD1 | CAWSSKTGWAGELFF | TGTGCCTGGAGTTCCAAGACAGGGTGGGCCGGGGAGCTGTTTTTT
many | TRBJ2-1 | TRBV7-3 | NA | CASSIYGSSYNEQFF | TGTGCCAGCAGCATCTACGGGAGCTCCTACAATGAGCAGTTCTTC
many | TRBJ2-7 | TRBV12-3/TRBV12-4 | NA | CASSLGSLRYEQYF | TGTGCCAGCAGTTTGGGCAGCTTAAGGTACGAGCAGTACTTC
few | TRBJ2-7 | TRBV27 | TRBD1 | CASSSGTEQREQYF | TGTGCCAGCAGCTCCGGGACAGAACAGCGCGAGCAGTACTTC
NA | TRBJ2-7 | TRBV19 | NA | CASSIGGPSEQYF | TGTGCCAGTAGTATAGGAGGGCCGAGCGAGCAGTACTTC
few | TRBJ1-1 | TRBV7-2 | TRBD1 | CASSRDRVSKQNTEAFF | TGTGCCAGCAGCCGGGACAGGGTATCCAAGCAGAACACTGAAGCTTTCTTT
NA | TRBJ1-4 | TRBV30 | NA | CAWSVRSGEKLFF | TGTGCCTGGAGTGTAAGGTCGGGTGAAAAACTGTTTTTT
NA | TRBJ2-7 | TRBV7-6 | TRBD1 | CASSLAFRQGKDEQYF | TGTGCCAGCAGCTTAGCGTTTAGACAGGGGAAGGACGAGCAGTACTTC
many | TRBJ2-7 | TRBV6-2/TRBV6-3 | NA | CASSYGTPYEQYF | TGTGCCAGCAGTTACGGGACCCCCTACGAGCAGTACTTC
many | TRBJ2-1 | TRBV12-3/TRBV12-4 | NA | CASSLMVVSSYNEQFF | TGTGCCAGCAGTTTAATGGTCGTGAGCTCCTACAATGAGCAGTTCTTC
NA | TRBJ2-3 | TRBV4-3 | TRBD1 | CASSQDFGTGGTDTQYF | TGCGCCAGCAGCCAAGATTTTGGGACAGGGGGCACAGATACGCAGTATTTT
many | TRBJ1-4 | TRBV20-1 | NA | CSARVPGRTNEKLFF | TGCAGTGCTAGAGTCCCGGGCAGGACTAATGAAAAACTGTTTTTT
NA | TRBJ2-7 | TRBV11-3 | TRBD2 | CASSLSPALAGGILEQYF | TGTGCCAGCAGCTTAAGCCCTGCGCTAGCGGGAGGGATTCTCGAGCAGTACTTC
NA | TRBJ1-1 | TRBV4-1 | NA | CASSQAIGVNTEAFF | TGCGCCAGCAGCCAAGCGATCGGGGTGAACACTGAAGCTTTCTTT
many | TRBJ2-1 | TRBV6-2/TRBV6-3 | NA | CASTSGAVLSYNEQFF | TGTGCCAGCACCTCAGGAGCAGTACTCTCCTACAATGAGCAGTTCTTC
few | TRBJ1-6 | TRBV2 | NA | CASSLQDSPLHF | TGTGCCAGCAGCCTCCAAGATTCACCCCTCCACTTT
many | TRBJ2-1 | TRBV6-2/TRBV6-3 | NA | CASSYPPLVSVHTEQFF | TGTGCCAGCAGTTACCCCCCCCTGGTGTCGGTACACACTGAGCAGTTCTTC